The present entry profiles one TCR beta chain with its context. Its antigen is undetermined. The sample originates from a study of T cell responses to AZD1222 COVID-19 vaccine. Study-level results: With two AZD1222 doses given, Spike-specific TCR breadth and depth both rose. Vaccine-associated CD4 TCRs spanned spike, dominant at 160-218 and 743-854. Repertoires were sampled only after the peak T cell response.

The data were produced by immunoSEQ multiplex PCR, yet TCRdb's version contains in-frame clones alone and is incomplete. The table lists roughly 93,000 clones, roughly 91% of them singletons. The V gene's germline CDR1 is SGHKS and CDR2 YYEKEE (reference sequence). CDR3 length: 14 amino acids. The V gene lost 3 bases and the J gene lost 2 bases, with 9 bases spanning the gap. Sequencing was performed on peripheral blood, taken on day 0 of MenACWY control vaccination. The origin of this receptor is an adult in good health. The V and J genes are TRBV5-5 and TRBJ1-3; D is undetermined. The CDR3 loop is CASSWVGTGNTIYF. CDR3 in DNA: TGTGCCAGCAGCTGGGTTGGGACTGGAAACACCATATATTTT. The full variable domain, completed using reference TRBV5-5 and TRBJ1-3, is DAGVTQSPTHLIKTRGQQVTLRCSPISGHKSVSWYQQVLGQGPQFIFQYYEKEERGRGNFPDRFSARQFPNYSSELNVNALLLGDSALYLCASSWVGTGNTIYFGEGSWLTVV.